These T cell receptor beta chains were read from a single sample in a study of blood T cell repertoires in COVID-19. Assay: immunoSEQ multiplex PCR; the TCRdb copy retains only in-frame clones and omits some. The data contain around 700,000 clones, just under 90% of them singletons. Specimen: peripheral blood. These receptors came from a woman aged 18 to 35 with acute or convalescent COVID-19. Both conserved end residues are part of each CDR3. The D gene is left open where the match is weak. Some rows have no size entry. The others give once, few or many, or a class for an expanded clone.

J | V | length | D | size | CDR3 | DNA
TRBJ1-2 | TRBV7-9 | 15 | . | . | CASSLLAGLDYGYTF | TGTGCCAGCAGCTTATTGGCAGGGCTAGACTATGGCTACACCTTC
TRBJ2-4 | TRBV6-1 | 17 | TRBD1 | . | CASSDSQRDSLKNIQYF | TGTGCCAGCAGTGATAGTCAGAGGGACAGCCTCAAAAACATTCAGTACTTC
TRBJ2-4 | TRBV11-2 | 14 | TRBD1 | . | CASSLGDRENIQYF | TGTGCCAGCAGCTTAGGGGACAGGGAAAACATTCAGTACTTC
TRBJ2-2 | TRBV3-1/TRBV3-2 | 17 | TRBD2 | . | CATAVVAGPGWTGELFF | TGTGCCACCGCCGTGGTAGCGGGGCCTGGATGGACCGGGGAGCTGTTTTTT
TRBJ2-2 | TRBV6-4 | 15 | TRBD2 | few | CASSPSGGNTGELFF | TGTGCCAGCAGTCCTAGCGGGGGGAACACCGGGGAGCTGTTTTTT
TRBJ1-2 | TRBV21-1 | 14 | . | . | CASSKTRSNYGYTF | TGTGCCAGCAGCAAAACCAGGTCTAACTATGGCTACACCTTC
TRBJ1-4 | TRBV6-2/TRBV6-3 | 14 | . | . | CASSKGVTNEKLFF | TGTGCCAGCAGCAAGGGGGTGACTAATGAAAAACTGTTTTTT
TRBJ1-1 | TRBV30 | 12 | . | . | CAWSVAGFRAFF | TGTGCCTGGAGTGTAGCGGGTTTCCGGGCTTTCTTT
TRBJ1-5 | TRBV7-9 | 18 | . | . | CASSLMGRAAYSNQPQHF | TGTGCCAGCAGCTTAATGGGCAGGGCCGCCTATAGCAATCAGCCCCAGCATTTT
TRBJ1-5 | TRBV1 | 13 | . | . | CTSSQAAPGPQHF | TGCACCAGCAGCCAAGCCGCCCCGGGACCCCAGCATTTT
TRBJ2-2 | TRBV5-4 | 15 | TRBD1 | . | CASSSSGQGTGELFF | TGTGCCAGCAGCTCCTCGGGACAGGGGACCGGGGAGCTGTTTTTT
TRBJ2-1 | TRBV3-1/TRBV3-2 | 18 | TRBD2 | . | CASSQVATSGGEYNEQFF | TGTGCCAGCAGCCAAGTGGCGACTAGCGGGGGGGAGTACAATGAGCAGTTCTTC
TRBJ1-2 | TRBV20-1 | 11 | . | once | CSARQAGGYTF | TGCAGTGCTAGACAGGCGGGAGGCTACACCTTC
TRBJ2-3 | TRBV6-5 | 16 | TRBD2 | . | CASSSKRGGGTDTQYF | TGTGCCAGCAGTTCAAAGCGGGGGGGCGGTACAGATACGCAGTATTTT
TRBJ2-7 | TRBV7-7 | 14 | TRBD2 | . | CASSSTWTSAVQYF | TGTGCCAGCAGCTCCACCTGGACTAGCGCCGTGCAGTACTTC
TRBJ1-1 | TRBV11-2 | 15 | TRBD1 | . | CASSLIRTGNTEAFF | TGTGCCAGCAGCTTAATTCGGACAGGGAACACTGAAGCTTTCTTT
TRBJ2-1 | TRBV11-1 | 12 | . | . | CASSFWGHEQFF | TGTGCCAGCAGCTTTTGGGGGCATGAGCAGTTCTTC
TRBJ2-1 | TRBV7-9 | 17 | . | . | CASSVTTSANGANEQFF | TGTGCCAGCAGCGTAACAACTTCCGCCAATGGGGCCAATGAGCAGTTCTTC
TRBJ1-3 | TRBV5-1 | 14 | . | few | CASSLQEGGNTIYF | TGCGCCAGCAGCTTACAGGAGGGTGGAAACACCATATATTTT
TRBJ1-1 | TRBV4-3 | 14 | . | . | CASSQDSGFPEAFF | TGCGCCAGCAGCCAAGATTCAGGGTTCCCTGAAGCTTTCTTT
TRBJ2-7 | TRBV28 | 14 | TRBD1 | . | CASSFGTGGDEQYF | TGTGCCAGCAGTTTTGGGACAGGGGGTGACGAGCAGTACTTC
TRBJ1-1 | TRBV21-1 | 16 | . | . | CASSSQTRTANTEAFF | TGTGCCAGCAGCTCTCAAACCCGGACAGCAAACACTGAAGCTTTCTTT
TRBJ2-3 | TRBV19 | 16 | TRBD2 | once | CASKGSGGSPQDTQYF | TGTGCCAGTAAGGGGAGCGGGGGGAGCCCTCAAGATACGCAGTATTTT
TRBJ1-1 | TRBV4-3 | 15 | TRBD1 | . | CASSHLDRADTEAFF | TGCGCCAGCAGCCACCTTGACAGGGCGGACACTGAAGCTTTCTTT
TRBJ1-1 | TRBV19 | 11 | . | . | CASTMNTEAFF | TGTGCCAGTACAATGAACACTGAAGCTTTCTTT
TRBJ2-7 | TRBV10-3 | 20 | TRBD2 | . | CAISGLPGLAGVTTPYEQYF | TGTGCCATCAGTGGTCTCCCGGGACTAGCGGGGGTAACGACCCCCTACGAGCAGTACTTC
TRBJ2-2 | TRBV7-6 | 16 | TRBD2 | . | CASSSDRPGGTGELFF | TGTGCCAGCAGCTCAGATCGCCCGGGAGGCACCGGGGAGCTGTTTTTT
TRBJ2-7 | TRBV5-6 | 15 | . | . | CASSPGGLLSYEQYF | TGTGCCAGCAGTCCAGGGGGACTGCTCTCCTACGAGCAGTACTTC
TRBJ2-7 | TRBV10-3 | 13 | TRBD1 | . | CAIRDRETDEQYF | TGTGCCATCAGGGACAGGGAAACGGACGAGCAGTACTTC
TRBJ2-5 | TRBV5-5 | 15 | TRBD2 | . | CASSLAGGPGETQYF | TGTGCCAGCAGCTTAGCGGGGGGGCCCGGGGAGACCCAGTACTTC
TRBJ2-5 | TRBV27 | 14 | TRBD2 | . | CASSRPGGAETQYF | TGTGCCAGCAGTCGGCCCGGGGGGGCGGAGACCCAGTACTTC
TRBJ1-2 | TRBV29-1 | 12 | . | . | CSVDRGPYGYTF | TGCAGCGTTGATAGAGGGCCCTATGGCTACACCTTC
TRBJ1-5 | TRBV2 | 13 | . | . | CASILGGGQPQHF | TGTGCCAGCATCTTAGGGGGGGGGCAGCCCCAGCATTTT
TRBJ2-7 | TRBV27 | 16 | TRBD1 | . | CASSFSRDRVAYEQYF | TGTGCCAGCAGTTTCTCCCGGGACAGGGTTGCCTACGAGCAGTACTTC
TRBJ2-7 | TRBV25-1 | 13 | . | . | CASSELGNYEQYF | TGTGCCAGCAGTGAATTGGGCAACTACGAGCAGTACTTC
TRBJ2-7 | TRBV18 | 16 | . | . | CASSPSFWGDSYEQYF | TGTGCCAGCTCACCCTCATTCTGGGGGGATTCCTACGAGCAGTACTTC
TRBJ1-1 | TRBV30 | 14 | . | . | CAWSAGDLNTEAFF | TGTGCCTGGAGCGCCGGGGATTTGAACACTGAAGCTTTCTTT
TRBJ1-2 | TRBV7-9 | 12 | . | . | CASSSGIHGYTF | TGTGCCAGCAGCTCGGGAATTCATGGCTACACCTTC
TRBJ2-7 | TRBV5-6 | 13 | . | . | CASSLPDNYEQYF | TGTGCCAGCAGCTTGCCCGACAACTACGAGCAGTACTTC
TRBJ1-4 | TRBV7-8 | 13 | . | . | CASADSGTEKLFF | TGTGCCAGCGCTGACAGTGGAACTGAAAAACTGTTTTTT
TRBJ1-1 | TRBV24-1 | 10 | . | . | CATSDIEAFF | TGTGCCACCAGTGATATTGAGGCTTTCTTT
TRBJ1-5 | TRBV18 | 16 | TRBD1 | . | CASSPGRTGGSQPQHF | TGTGCCAGCTCACCTGGGAGGACAGGGGGAAGTCAGCCCCAGCATTTT
TRBJ1-1 | TRBV7-9 | 14 | TRBD1 | once | CASSSGTGIRAAFF | TGTGCCAGCAGCTCCGGGACAGGGATTCGGGCGGCTTTCTTT